These T cell receptor beta chains were read from a single sample in a study of blood T cell repertoires in COVID-19. Using immunoSEQ multiplex PCR, the repertoire was profiled, and TCRdb retains in-frame clones only, with some absent. The sample has 300,000 to 450,000 clones; around 91% are singletons. Sequenced material: PBMCs or T cells enriched from blood (not recorded which). The origin of the receptors is a man between 18 and 35 years old who had recovered from COVID-19. Each CDR3 is given with its conserved first and last residue. The order of the fields is CDR3 length, J gene, D gene, clone size, V gene, CDR3 protein, CDR3 DNA. D genes are given only for firm matches. The size of a clone is reported for some rows only, either as once, few or many, or as a class for expanded clones.

cdr3_length: 14; j_call: TRBJ1-5; d_call: NA; clone_size: NA; v_call: TRBV23-1; cdr3_aa: CASSQGDFNQPQHF; cdr3_nt: TGCGCCAGCAGTCAGGGGGACTTCAATCAGCCCCAGCATTTT
cdr3_length: 15; j_call: TRBJ1-1; d_call: TRBD1; clone_size: NA; v_call: TRBV5-4; cdr3_aa: CASSIRQGVSPEAFF; cdr3_nt: TGTGCCAGCAGCATAAGACAGGGGGTCAGCCCTGAAGCTTTCTTT
cdr3_length: 16; j_call: TRBJ2-3; d_call: TRBD2; clone_size: NA; v_call: TRBV3-1/TRBV3-2; cdr3_aa: CASSQLSAGGMGTQYF; cdr3_nt: TGTGCCAGCAGCCAATTGTCAGCGGGAGGGATGGGGACGCAGTATTTT
cdr3_length: 14; j_call: TRBJ1-2; d_call: NA; clone_size: NA; v_call: TRBV30; cdr3_aa: CAWSGRLSNYGYTF; cdr3_nt: TGTGCCTGGAGTGGCAGGCTTTCTAACTATGGCTACACCTTC
cdr3_length: 15; j_call: TRBJ2-7; d_call: TRBD1; clone_size: NA; v_call: TRBV4-1; cdr3_aa: CASSQDGTEYYEQYF; cdr3_nt: TGCGCCAGCAGCCAAGATGGGACAGAATACTACGAGCAGTACTTC
cdr3_length: 18; j_call: TRBJ1-4; d_call: NA; clone_size: NA; v_call: TRBV5-1; cdr3_aa: CASSPGSGVLRANEKLFF; cdr3_nt: TGCGCCAGCAGCCCCGGGAGCGGGGTGCTGCGGGCTAATGAAAAACTGTTTTTT
cdr3_length: 13; j_call: TRBJ1-4; d_call: NA; clone_size: NA; v_call: TRBV2; cdr3_aa: CASRTGGPEKLFF; cdr3_nt: TGTGCCAGCAGAACGGGGGGGCCTGAAAAACTGTTTTTT
cdr3_length: 13; j_call: TRBJ1-1; d_call: NA; clone_size: NA; v_call: TRBV7-2; cdr3_aa: CASSLVQGLAAFF; cdr3_nt: TGTGCCAGCAGCTTAGTCCAGGGTTTGGCCGCTTTCTTT
cdr3_length: 16; j_call: TRBJ2-7; d_call: TRBD2; clone_size: NA; v_call: TRBV19; cdr3_aa: CASSPQTSGSWNEQYF; cdr3_nt: TGTGCCAGTAGTCCCCAAACTAGCGGGAGCTGGAACGAGCAGTACTTC
cdr3_length: 14; j_call: TRBJ1-1; d_call: NA; clone_size: NA; v_call: TRBV7-2; cdr3_aa: CASSTRGRYTEAFF; cdr3_nt: TGTGCCAGCAGCACGCGGGGGAGATACACTGAAGCTTTCTTT
cdr3_length: 17; j_call: TRBJ2-7; d_call: TRBD2; clone_size: NA; v_call: TRBV5-4; cdr3_aa: CASSIGTSGPVSYEQYF; cdr3_nt: TGTGCCAGCAGCATTGGGACTAGCGGGCCCGTCTCCTACGAGCAGTACTTC
cdr3_length: 16; j_call: TRBJ1-5; d_call: NA; clone_size: once; v_call: TRBV4-1; cdr3_aa: CASSQEAARSNQPQHF; cdr3_nt: TGCGCCAGCAGCCAAGAAGCGGCGCGTAGCAATCAGCCCCAGCATTTT
cdr3_length: 11; j_call: TRBJ2-7; d_call: NA; clone_size: NA; v_call: TRBV7-2; cdr3_aa: CASSLGGTLYF; cdr3_nt: TGTGCCAGCAGCTTAGGGGGGACTTTGTACTTC
cdr3_length: 16; j_call: TRBJ2-7; d_call: NA; clone_size: few; v_call: TRBV6-1; cdr3_aa: CASSEVPAAVSYEQYF; cdr3_nt: TGTGCCAGCAGTGAAGTGCCCGCGGCAGTCTCCTACGAGCAGTACTTC
cdr3_length: 12; j_call: TRBJ2-3; d_call: TRBD1; clone_size: once; v_call: TRBV2; cdr3_aa: CASTGGSDTQYF; cdr3_nt: TGTGCCAGCACAGGGGGATCAGATACGCAGTATTTT
cdr3_length: 15; j_call: TRBJ1-3; d_call: NA; clone_size: NA; v_call: TRBV7-8; cdr3_aa: CASSLGWEPGNTIYF; cdr3_nt: TGTGCCAGCAGCTTGGGTTGGGAGCCTGGAAACACCATATATTTT
cdr3_length: 15; j_call: TRBJ2-7; d_call: TRBD1; clone_size: NA; v_call: TRBV7-9; cdr3_aa: CASSSLGQGRDEQYF; cdr3_nt: TGTGCCAGCAGCTCCCTCGGACAGGGGAGGGACGAGCAGTACTTC
cdr3_length: 14; j_call: TRBJ2-3; d_call: TRBD2; clone_size: NA; v_call: TRBV11-2; cdr3_aa: CASSLGGSSHTQYF; cdr3_nt: TGTGCCAGCAGCTTAGGCGGGAGTTCGCATACGCAGTATTTT
cdr3_length: 14; j_call: TRBJ2-1; d_call: TRBD1; clone_size: NA; v_call: TRBV2; cdr3_aa: CASTAQGAMNEQFF; cdr3_nt: TGTGCCAGCACCGCACAGGGGGCGATGAATGAGCAGTTCTTC
cdr3_length: 14; j_call: TRBJ2-7; d_call: TRBD1; clone_size: NA; v_call: TRBV6-5; cdr3_aa: CASSQPGQDYEQYF; cdr3_nt: TGTGCCAGCAGTCAACCGGGACAGGATTACGAGCAGTACTTC
cdr3_length: 16; j_call: TRBJ1-1; d_call: NA; clone_size: once; v_call: TRBV5-4; cdr3_aa: CASSPDGGLGGTEAFF; cdr3_nt: TGTGCCAGCAGCCCGGACGGGGGATTAGGTGGAACTGAAGCTTTCTTT
cdr3_length: 16; j_call: TRBJ1-2; d_call: TRBD1; clone_size: NA; v_call: TRBV4-1; cdr3_aa: CASSQPRTGSAYGYTF; cdr3_nt: TGCGCCAGCAGCCAACCGCGGACAGGGTCTGCCTATGGCTACACCTTC
cdr3_length: 15; j_call: TRBJ2-7; d_call: TRBD1; clone_size: NA; v_call: TRBV5-1; cdr3_aa: CASSLGTGGAYEQYF; cdr3_nt: TGCGCCAGCAGCTTGGGGACAGGGGGCGCCTACGAGCAGTACTTC
cdr3_length: 13; j_call: TRBJ1-1; d_call: NA; clone_size: NA; v_call: TRBV2; cdr3_aa: CASSVFERSEAFF; cdr3_nt: TGTGCCAGCAGTGTTTTCGAGCGGAGTGAAGCTTTCTTT
cdr3_length: 14; j_call: TRBJ2-7; d_call: TRBD2; clone_size: NA; v_call: TRBV7-6; cdr3_aa: CASSSGLAGVEQYF; cdr3_nt: TGTGCCAGCAGCTCTGGACTAGCGGGGGTGGAGCAGTACTTC
cdr3_length: 12; j_call: TRBJ2-1; d_call: TRBD2; clone_size: NA; v_call: TRBV9; cdr3_aa: CASGGGVNEQFF; cdr3_nt: TGTGCCAGCGGGGGAGGGGTCAATGAGCAGTTCTTC
cdr3_length: 14; j_call: TRBJ1-2; d_call: NA; clone_size: NA; v_call: TRBV5-6; cdr3_aa: CASSPRSLPYGYTF; cdr3_nt: TGTGCCAGCAGCCCCCGCAGTCTGCCATATGGCTACACCTTC
cdr3_length: 16; j_call: TRBJ1-3; d_call: NA; clone_size: NA; v_call: TRBV7-9; cdr3_aa: CASSPDAAREGNTIYF; cdr3_nt: TGTGCCAGCAGCCCCGACGCCGCCCGGGAGGGAAACACCATATATTTT
cdr3_length: 16; j_call: TRBJ1-2; d_call: TRBD1; clone_size: NA; v_call: TRBV27; cdr3_aa: CASSLRRQGSNYGYTF; cdr3_nt: TGTGCCAGCAGTCTAAGACGACAGGGTAGCAACTATGGCTACACCTTC
cdr3_length: 14; j_call: TRBJ1-2; d_call: TRBD1; clone_size: NA; v_call: TRBV7-6; cdr3_aa: CASSPGQGEEGYTF; cdr3_nt: TGTGCCAGCAGCCCAGGACAGGGAGAGGAAGGCTACACCTTC
cdr3_length: 15; j_call: TRBJ2-1; d_call: NA; clone_size: NA; v_call: TRBV10-1; cdr3_aa: CASSESGGSDNEQFF; cdr3_nt: TGCGCCAGCAGTGAGTCGGGGGGTTCCGACAATGAGCAGTTCTTC
cdr3_length: 15; j_call: TRBJ2-5; d_call: NA; clone_size: NA; v_call: TRBV15; cdr3_aa: CATSRDLAWRETQYF; cdr3_nt: TGTGCCACCAGCAGAGATTTGGCGTGGCGGGAGACCCAGTACTTC
cdr3_length: 14; j_call: TRBJ2-5; d_call: NA; clone_size: NA; v_call: TRBV5-1; cdr3_aa: CASSLGASKETQYF; cdr3_nt: TGCGCCAGCAGCTTGGGCGCTAGCAAAGAGACCCAGTACTTC